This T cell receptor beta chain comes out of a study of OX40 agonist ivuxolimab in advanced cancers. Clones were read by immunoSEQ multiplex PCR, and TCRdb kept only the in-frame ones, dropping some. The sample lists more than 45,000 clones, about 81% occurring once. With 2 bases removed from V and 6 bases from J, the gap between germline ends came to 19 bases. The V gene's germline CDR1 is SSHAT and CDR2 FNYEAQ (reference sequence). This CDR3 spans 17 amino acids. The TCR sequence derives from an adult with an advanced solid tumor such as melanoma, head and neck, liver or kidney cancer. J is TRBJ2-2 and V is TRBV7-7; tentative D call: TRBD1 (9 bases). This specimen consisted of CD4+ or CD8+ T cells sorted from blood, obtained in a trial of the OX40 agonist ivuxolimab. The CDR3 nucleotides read TGTGCCAGCAGCTTATTAGCGGGACAGGGTTATTCCGGGGAGCTGTTTTTT. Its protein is CASSLLAGQGYSGELFF.